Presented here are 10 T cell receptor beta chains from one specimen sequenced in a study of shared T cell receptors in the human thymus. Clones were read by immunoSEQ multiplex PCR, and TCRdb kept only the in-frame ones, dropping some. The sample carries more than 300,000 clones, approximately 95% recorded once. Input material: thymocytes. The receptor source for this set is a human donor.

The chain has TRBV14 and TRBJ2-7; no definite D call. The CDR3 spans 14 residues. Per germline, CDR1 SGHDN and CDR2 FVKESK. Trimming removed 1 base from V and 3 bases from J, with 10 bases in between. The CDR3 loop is CASSQGGFLYEQYF. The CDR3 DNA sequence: TGTGCCAGCAGCCAAGGTGGTTTCCTCTACGAGCAGTACTTC.

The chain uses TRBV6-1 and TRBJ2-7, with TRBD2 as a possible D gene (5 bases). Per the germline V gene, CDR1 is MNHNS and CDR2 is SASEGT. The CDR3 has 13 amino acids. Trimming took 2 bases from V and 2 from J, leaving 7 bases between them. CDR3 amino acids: CASSEMTTYEQYF. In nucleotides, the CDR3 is TGTGCCAGCAGTGAAATGACTACCTACGAGCAGTACTTC.

The CDR3 loop is CASSLDPGPRSGANVLTF. CDR3 bases: TGTGCCAGCAGCTTAGATCCAGGGCCGAGATCGGGGGCCAACGTCCTGACTTTC. The chain employs TRBV7-9 and TRBJ2-6; weak D call: TRBD1 (5 bases). Per germline, CDR1 SEHNR and CDR2 FQNEAQ (reference sequence). The CDR3 covers 18 residues. Trimming shortened V by 1 base and J by 4 bases, and 17 bases separated the two germline ends.

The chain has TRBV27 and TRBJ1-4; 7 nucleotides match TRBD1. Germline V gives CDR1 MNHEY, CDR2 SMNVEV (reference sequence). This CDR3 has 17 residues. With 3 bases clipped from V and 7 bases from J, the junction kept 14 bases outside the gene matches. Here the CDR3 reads CASSFIDRQGRSEKLFF. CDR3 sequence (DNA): TGTGCCAGCAGTTTCATCGACCGACAGGGCCGGAGTGAAAAACTGTTTTTT.

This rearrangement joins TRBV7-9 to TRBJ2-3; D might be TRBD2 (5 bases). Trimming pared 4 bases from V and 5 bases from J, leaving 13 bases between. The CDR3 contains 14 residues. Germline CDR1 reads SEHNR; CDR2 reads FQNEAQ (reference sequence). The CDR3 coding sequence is TGTGCCAGCAGCTCCAACCTCGAGGGAGATACGCAGTATTTT. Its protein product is CASSSNLEGDTQYF.

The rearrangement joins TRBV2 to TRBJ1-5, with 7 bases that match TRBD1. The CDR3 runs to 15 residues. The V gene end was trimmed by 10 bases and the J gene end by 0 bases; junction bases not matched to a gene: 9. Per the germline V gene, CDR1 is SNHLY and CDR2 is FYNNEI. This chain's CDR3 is CATRTGGYSNQPQHF. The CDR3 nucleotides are TGTGCCACAAGGACAGGCGGCTATAGCAATCAGCCCCAGCATTTT.

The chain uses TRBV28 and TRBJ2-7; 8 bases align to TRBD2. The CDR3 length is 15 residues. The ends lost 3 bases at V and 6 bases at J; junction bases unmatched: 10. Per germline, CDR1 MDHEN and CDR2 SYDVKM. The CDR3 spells CASSLRGAGVLEQYF. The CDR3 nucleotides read TGTGCCAGCAGTTTGCGGGGAGCGGGAGTTCTCGAGCAGTACTTC.

This CDR3 is CASSNQGISNEKLFF. DNA for the CDR3: TGTGCCAGTAGTAACCAGGGGATCTCGAATGAAAAACTGTTTTTT. The V gene is TRBV19, the J gene TRBJ1-4; D may be TRBD1 (6 bases). The V and J ends lost 4 bases and 5 bases respectively, with 14 bases between them. The CDR3 has 15 residues. Germline assignment: CDR1 LNHDA and CDR2 SQIVND (reference sequence).

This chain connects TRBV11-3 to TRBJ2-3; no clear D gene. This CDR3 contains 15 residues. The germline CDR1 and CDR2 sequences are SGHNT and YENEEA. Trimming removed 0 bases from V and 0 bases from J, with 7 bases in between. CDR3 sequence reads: CASSLEHRSTDTQYF. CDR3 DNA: TGTGCCAGCAGCTTAGAACACAGAAGCACAGATACGCAGTATTTT.

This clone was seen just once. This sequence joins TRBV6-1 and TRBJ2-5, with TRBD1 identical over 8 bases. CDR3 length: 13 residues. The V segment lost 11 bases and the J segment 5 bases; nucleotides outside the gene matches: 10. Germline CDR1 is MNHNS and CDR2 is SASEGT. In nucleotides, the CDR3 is TGTGCCGCCCGTGGACAGGGATGGGAGACCCAGTACTTC. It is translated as CAARGQGWETQYF.